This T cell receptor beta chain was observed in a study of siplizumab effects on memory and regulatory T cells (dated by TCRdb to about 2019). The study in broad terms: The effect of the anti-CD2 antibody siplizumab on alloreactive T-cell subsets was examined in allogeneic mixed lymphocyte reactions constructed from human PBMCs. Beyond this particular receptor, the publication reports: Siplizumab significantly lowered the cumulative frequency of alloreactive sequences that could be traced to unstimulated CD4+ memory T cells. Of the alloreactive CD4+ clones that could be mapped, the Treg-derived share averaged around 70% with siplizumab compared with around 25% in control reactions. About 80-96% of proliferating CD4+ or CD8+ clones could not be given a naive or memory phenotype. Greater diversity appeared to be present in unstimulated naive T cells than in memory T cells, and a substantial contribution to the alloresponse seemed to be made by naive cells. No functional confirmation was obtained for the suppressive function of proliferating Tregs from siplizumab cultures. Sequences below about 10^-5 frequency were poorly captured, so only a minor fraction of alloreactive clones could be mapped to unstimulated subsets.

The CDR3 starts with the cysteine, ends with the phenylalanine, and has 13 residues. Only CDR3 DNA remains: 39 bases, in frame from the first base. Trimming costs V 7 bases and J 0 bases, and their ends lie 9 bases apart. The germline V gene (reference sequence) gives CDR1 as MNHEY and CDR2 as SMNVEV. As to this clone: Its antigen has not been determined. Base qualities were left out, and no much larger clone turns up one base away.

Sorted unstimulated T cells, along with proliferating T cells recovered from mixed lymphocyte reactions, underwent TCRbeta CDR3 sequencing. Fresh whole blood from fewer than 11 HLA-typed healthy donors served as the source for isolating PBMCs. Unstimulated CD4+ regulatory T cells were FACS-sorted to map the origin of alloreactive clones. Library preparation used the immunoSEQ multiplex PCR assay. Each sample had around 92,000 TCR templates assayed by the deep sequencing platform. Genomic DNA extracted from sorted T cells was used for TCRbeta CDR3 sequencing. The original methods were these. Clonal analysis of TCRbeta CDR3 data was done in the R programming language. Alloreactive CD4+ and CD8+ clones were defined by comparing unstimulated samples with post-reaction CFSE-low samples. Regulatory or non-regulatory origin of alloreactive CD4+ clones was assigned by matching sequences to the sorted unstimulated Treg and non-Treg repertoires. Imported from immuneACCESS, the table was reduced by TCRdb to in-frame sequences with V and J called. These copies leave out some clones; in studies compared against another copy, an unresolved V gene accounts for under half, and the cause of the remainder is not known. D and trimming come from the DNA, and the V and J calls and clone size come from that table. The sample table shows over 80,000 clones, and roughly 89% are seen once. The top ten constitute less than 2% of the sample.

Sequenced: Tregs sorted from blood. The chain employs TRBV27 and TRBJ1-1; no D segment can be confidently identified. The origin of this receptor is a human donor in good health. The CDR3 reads CASTLRLNTEAFF. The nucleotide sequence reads TGTGCCAGCACCCTCAGGTTGAACACTGAAGCTTTCTTT.